The following is a T cell receptor (beta chain) sequence with its context. Its target is unknown. cDNA came from approximately 0.5 to 1 ug RNA primed by random hexamers. TCRdb independently ran MiXCR on the immunoSEQ multiplex PCR reads; one entry per CDR3 protein. The data show some 190,000 distinct CDR3 sequences, about 94% seen once. The sample belongs to a study of CD8 T cells in Susac syndrome. Regarding the study as a whole: When the CD4+ T cell repertoires of patients with Susac syndrome were examined, they did not show any clonal expansion.

TCR beta sequencing was performed on blood CD8+ and CD4+ T cells. Sequenced input: CD4+ T cells from PBMCs. This clonotype was sampled from a human donor with Susac syndrome.

The CDR3 coding sequence is TGTGCCAGCAGCTCGCGGACAGGGAGGGGGCACGAGCAGTACTTC. The encoded protein is CASSSRTGRGHEQYF. V is TRBV7-2 and J is TRBJ2-7; perhaps TRBD1 as D (8 bases). The V gene lost 4 bases and the J gene lost 5 bases, with 18 bases spanning the gap. This CDR3 contains 15 residues. Per germline, CDR1 SGHTA and CDR2 FQGNSA.